The 18 T cell receptor beta chains listed next were all sequenced from one sample in a study of Ad26.COV2.S vaccination and SARS-CoV-2 variants. Regarding treatment: 19 received Ad26.COV2.S at low or high dose, single or two shots; about 5 received placebo; per-sample allocation not given. At day 63 after the first vaccine or placebo injection, samples were drawn. This table comes from immunoSEQ multiplex PCR, and its TCRdb copy is limited to in-frame clones, with some not included. The table includes about 390,000 clones, 80% to 90% detected once. The specimen comprised peripheral blood, sampled in a trial of Ad26.COV2.S vaccine versus placebo. These TCRs come from a person between 18 and 65 years old who received the Ad26.COV2.S COVID-19 vaccine or a placebo.

This chain uses TRBV30 with TRBJ1-2; D call uncertain. The V and J ends lost 0 bases and 4 bases respectively, with 9 bases between them. In germline, CDR1 is GTSNPN, CDR2 SVGIG (reference sequence). This CDR3 region has 13 residues. The CDR3 DNA is TGTGCCTGGAGTGTACTAGCCAGCTATGGCTACACCTTC. This codes for CAWSVLASYGYTF.

The chain couples TRBV25-1 to TRBJ2-1, with TRBD2 matching 8 bases. The CDR3 has 15 amino acids. The germline V gene has CDR1 MGHDK and CDR2 SYGVNS. The J segment lost 3 bases and the V segment lost 6 bases, leaving 7 bases of the junction unmatched. As DNA, the CDR3 is TGTGCCAGCAGCAGTACTAGCGGAGGCTACAATGAGCAGTTCTTC. Amino acid sequence: CASSSTSGGYNEQFF.

The CDR3 DNA reads TGTGCCAGCAGCTTCCTCGGAAGAGACGAGCAGTACTTC. Translation: CASSFLGRDEQYF. The chain links TRBV5-6 to TRBJ2-7; no definite D call. The V gene lost 2 bases and the J gene lost 5 bases, with 11 bases spanning the gap. The CDR3 has 13 residues. The germline CDR1 and CDR2 sequences are SGHDT and YYEEEE.

V is TRBV30 and J is TRBJ1-1; D is ambiguous. The CDR3 is 12 residues long. Germline loops: CDR1 GTSNPN, CDR2 SVGIG (reference sequence). V was pared by 2 bases and J by 8 bases, with 12 bases between. CDR3 coding DNA: TGTGCCTGGAGTCCTAGGGCGCTGGAAGCTTTCTTT. Translation gives CAWSPRALEAFF.

This clone was seen just once. This chain connects TRBV9 to TRBJ1-2; D is uncertain. The CDR3 sequence is 15 residues long. Trimming removed 0 bases from V and 0 bases from J, with 9 bases in between. In germline, CDR1 is SGDLS, CDR2 YYNGEE. The CDR3 DNA reads as TGTGCCAGCAGCGTAGGTAGATCTTCTAACTATGGCTACACCTTC. Translating it yields CASSVGRSSNYGYTF.

The DNA of the CDR3 is TGTGCCAGCAGCTTAGAGACCGGGACACCTCATATGGGCTACACCTTC. Translated: CASSLETGTPHMGYTF. The rearrangement uses TRBV7-9 and TRBJ1-2; possibly TRBD1 for D (6 bases). The CDR3 contains 16 residues. In germline, CDR1 is SEHNR, CDR2 FQNEAQ (reference sequence). The V end lost 1 base, the J end lost 8 bases, and 20 bases lay between the germline ends.

The genes are TRBV27 and TRBJ1-5; 11 nucleotides align to TRBD1. Losses at the gene ends were 6 bases for V and 6 bases for J; bases not matched to a gene: 7. Germline V gene lookup returns CDR1 MNHEY and CDR2 SMNVEV (reference sequence). This CDR3 spans 15 amino acids. CDR3 region: CASRRTGGMVQPQHF. The DNA of the CDR3 is TGTGCCAGCAGACGGACAGGGGGCATGGTTCAGCCCCAGCATTTT.

This chain links TRBV5-1 with TRBJ2-7, with 7 bases aligning to TRBD2. The junction had 6 bases not matched to a gene; V was cut back by 6 bases and J by 0 bases. CDR3 length equals 14 residues. Germline V gives CDR1 SGHRS, CDR2 YFSETQ. The CDR3 sequence is CASNTGTTSYEQYF. The DNA for the CDR3 is TGCGCCAGCAACACCGGGACTACCTCCTACGAGCAGTACTTC.

The chain couples TRBV6-5 to TRBJ1-6; D is ambiguous. V shed 0 bases and J shed 9 bases, with 6 bases lying between them. CDR1 and CDR2 (germline): MNHEY, SVGAGI. The CDR3 runs to 13 residues. CDR3 in amino acids: CASSYSGISPLHF. CDR3 DNA sequence: TGTGCCAGCAGTTACTCGGGGATTTCACCCCTCCACTTT.

CDR3 residues: CAIGQDPNTEAFF. For the CDR3, the DNA is TGTGCAATTGGACAGGACCCGAACACTGAAGCTTTCTTT. This rearrangement joins TRBV2 to TRBJ1-1, with 7 bases lining up with TRBD1. The CDR3 covers 13 residues. CDR1 SNHLY and CDR2 FYNNEI come from the germline V gene.

The chain has TRBV5-6 and TRBJ1-1, with D maybe TRBD1 (6 bases). The V gene lost 1 base and the J gene lost 1 base, with 14 bases spanning the gap. The germline V gene has CDR1 SGHDT and CDR2 YYEEEE. CDR3 length equals 16 residues. This CDR3 is CASSLLVTGANTEAFF. The CDR3 nucleotides read TGTGCCAGCAGCTTGCTAGTCACGGGGGCGAACACTGAAGCTTTCTTT. The full variable domain, its missing parts supplied by reference TRBV5-6 and TRBJ1-1, is DAGVTQSPTHLIKTRGQQVTLRCSPKSGHDTVSWYQQALGQGPQFIFQYYEEEERQRGNFPDRFSGHQFPNYSSELNVNALLLGDSALYLCASSLLVTGANTEAFFGQGTRLTVV.

The gene calls are TRBV25-1 and TRBJ2-1, with TRBD2 matching over 11 bases. V gave up 3 bases and J gave up 9 bases; unmatched junction bases: 4. The CDR3 totals 14 residues. CDR1 MGHDK and CDR2 SYGVNS come from the germline V gene. The CDR3: CASSDRLAGIEQFF. CDR3 coding DNA: TGTGCCAGCAGTGATCGACTAGCGGGGATTGAGCAGTTCTTC. The full variable domain, rest sourced from reference TRBV25-1 and TRBJ2-1, is EADIYQTPRYLVIGTGKKITLECSQTMGHDKMYWYQQDPGMELHLIHYSYGVNSTEKGDLSSESTVSRIRTEHFPLTLESARPSHTSQYLCASSDRLAGIEQFFGPGTRLTVL.

The chain has TRBV11-2 and TRBJ1-2, with TRBD1 matching 7 bases. CDR1 and CDR2 (germline): SGHAT, FQNNGV. This CDR3 is 15 amino acids long. Trimming removed 2 bases from V and 2 bases from J; junction bases left unmatched: 5. DNA for the CDR3: TGTGCCAGCAGCTTAAATCAGGGACAGAACTATGGCTACACCTTC. This encodes CASSLNQGQNYGYTF.

On this clone: Within the sample, other DNA sequences also encode this same CDR3. The genes are TRBV12-3 or TRBV12-4 and TRBJ1-1; D is undetermined. V dropped 1 base and J dropped 7 bases, with 7 bases sitting between them. The length of the CDR3 is 12 residues. The CDR3, as DNA: TGTGCCAGCAGTTTAGGTGGGTTTGAAGCTTTCTTT. It yields the protein CASSLGGFEAFF.

The V call is TRBV12-3 or TRBV12-4, the J call TRBJ1-2; 8 bases agree with TRBD1. There are 13 residues in the CDR3. The V and J ends lost 6 bases and 4 bases, in that order; junction bases with no gene match: 4. The CDR3 sequence is CASSQGQVYGYTF. CDR3 bases: TGTGCCAGCAGCCAGGGACAGGTCTATGGCTACACCTTC.

This clone was detected only once. The rearrangement joins TRBV5-1 to TRBJ2-4, with a possible D match to TRBD1 (5 bases). V lost 2 bases, J lost 2 bases, and 14 bases lay in between. The CDR3 runs to 16 residues. Looked up from germline, CDR1 is SGHRS and CDR2 is YFSETQ. CDR3 region: CASSLGYQGSKNIQYF. The CDR3 DNA sequence: TGCGCCAGCAGCTTAGGTTACCAGGGTTCCAAAAACATTCAGTACTTC. The full variable domain, rest sourced from reference TRBV5-1 and TRBJ2-4, is KAGVTQTPRYLIKTRGQQVTLSCSPISGHRSVSWYQQTPGQGLQFLFEYFSETQRNKGNFPGRFSGRQFSNSRSEMNVSTLELGDSALYLCASSLGYQGSKNIQYFGAGTRLSVL.

The rearrangement links TRBV4-3 to TRBJ2-2; TRBD1 agrees at 8 bases. The V gene end was trimmed by 2 bases and the J gene end by 3 bases; junction bases not matched to a gene: 8. Germline CDR1 is LGHNA and CDR2 is YSLEER. This CDR3 has 17 residues. CDR3 in DNA: TGCGCCAGCAGCCAACGGTTGGGACAGGCGGACACCGGGGAGCTGTTTTTT. Protein: CASSQRLGQADTGELFF.

This clone showed up just once. This chain links TRBV2 with TRBJ2-1; the D is unclear. V dropped 6 bases and J dropped 5 bases, with 8 bases sitting between them. CDR3 length: 12 amino acids. Germline-derived CDR1 and CDR2 are SNHLY and FYNNEI. DNA of the CDR3: TGTGCCAGCAGGGTAGACAACAATGAGCAGTTCTTC. Translating gives CASRVDNNEQFF.